A single sample is the source of the 22 T cell receptor beta chains below, sequenced in a study of cytomegalovirus exposure and HLA in healthy donors. Use of 60 Vbeta and 13 Jbeta primers characterized the PCR. TCRdb keeps only in-frame clones here, not all; method: immunoSEQ multiplex PCR. The data contain around 130,000 clones, over 8% of them singletons. The sample comprised PBMCs. Source of these receptors: a man aged 40-49 years in good health and CMV-seronegative.

The chain recombines TRBV27 with TRBJ2-7; 9 bases are a match to TRBD2. The V segment lost 0 bases and the J segment 2 bases; nucleotides outside the gene matches: 2. Germline V gene lookup returns CDR1 MNHEY and CDR2 SMNVEV (reference sequence). This CDR3 spans 15 amino acids. The CDR3 sequence is CASSLSSGGPYEQYF. The DNA for the CDR3 is TGTGCCAGCAGTTTATCTAGCGGGGGACCCTACGAGCAGTACTTC.

This clone was observed a handful of times. This chain connects TRBV19 to TRBJ1-1; no definite D call. Germline CDR1 and CDR2: LNHDA and SQIVND (reference sequence). Trimming removed 3 bases from V and 4 bases from J, with 9 bases in between. CDR3 length equals 13 residues. The CDR3 nucleotides are TGTGCCAGTAGTATGATCTGGAGCACTGAAGCTTTCTTT. This codes for CASSMIWSTEAFF.

This clone was seen a few times. The chain has TRBV29-1 and TRBJ1-2; D is perhaps TRBD1 (6 bases). The CDR3 covers 12 residues. The V end was cut by 6 bases, the J end by 2 bases, with 10 bases between. Per germline, CDR1 SQVTM and CDR2 ANQGSEA. The CDR3 DNA reads as TGCAGCGTGGGAACAGGGAACTATGGCTACACCTTC. Amino acid sequence: CSVGTGNYGYTF.

This clone was observed a handful of times. This rearrangement joins TRBV19 to TRBJ1-5; possible D gene TRBD1, 5 bases. This CDR3 spans 15 amino acids. V lost 3 bases to trimming and J lost 2 bases, with 11 bases between them. Germline CDR1 is LNHDA and CDR2 is SQIVND (reference sequence). The CDR3 region has the DNA TGTGCCAGTAGTATCGTCGGGGGTGGCAATCAGCCCCAGCATTTT. The encoded protein is CASSIVGGGNQPQHF.

This chain connects TRBV28 to TRBJ1-2, with D perhaps matching TRBD1 (6 bases). This CDR3 is built from 13 residues. Germline CDR1 is MDHEN and CDR2 is SYDVKM. V was pared by 1 base and J by 8 bases, with 11 bases between. CDR3 in DNA: TGTGCCAGCAGTTTATTCCCCGGGACAGGCTACACCTTC. Amino acid sequence: CASSLFPGTGYTF.

The V and J genes are TRBV5-1 and TRBJ1-3; the match to TRBD1 covers 7 bases. The germline gives CDR1 SGHRS, CDR2 YFSETQ. V dropped 0 bases and J dropped 2; count of bases not matched to a gene: 2. This CDR3 has 15 residues. The CDR3 sequence is CASSLEGGAGNTIYF. CDR3 DNA sequence: TGCGCCAGCAGCTTGGAAGGGGGCGCTGGAAACACCATATATTTT.

The chain combines TRBV5-5 with TRBJ1-6; D call uncertain. Trimming pared 0 bases from V and 0 bases from J, leaving 7 bases between. The CDR3 spans 16 residues. Looked up from germline, CDR1 is SGHKS and CDR2 is YYEKEE (reference sequence). CDR3: CASSLARLSYNSPLHF. The CDR3 DNA reads as TGTGCCAGCAGCTTGGCGCGGCTCTCCTATAATTCACCCCTCCACTTT.

The chain joins TRBV30 to TRBJ1-6, with 11 bases fitting TRBD1. The CDR3 runs 16 residues. V lost 1 base to trimming and J lost 9 bases; unmatched junction nucleotides: 8. Germline V gives CDR1 GTSNPN, CDR2 SVGIG (reference sequence). The CDR3 here is CAWSGKGTGGGSPLHF. CDR3 in DNA: TGTGCCTGGAGTGGCAAAGGGACAGGGGGTGGTTCACCCCTCCACTTT.

This chain uses TRBV18 with TRBJ1-3, with D perhaps matching TRBD1 (6 bases). The CDR3 contains 15 residues. Trimming took off 3 bases at V and 4 bases at J, with 13 bases between the two ends. Germline CDR1 reads KGHSH; CDR2 reads LQKENI. The CDR3 here is CASSPDQGRGNTIYF. Written as DNA, the CDR3 is TGTGCCAGCTCACCGGACCAGGGGCGAGGAAACACCATATATTTT. The variable domain in full, completed from reference TRBV18 and TRBJ1-3, reads NAGVMQNPRHLVRRRGQEARLRCSPMKGHSHVYWYRQLPEEGLKFMVYLQKENIIDESGMPKERFSAEFPKEGPSILRIQQVVRGDSAAYFCASSPDQGRGNTIYFGEGSWLTVV.

This clone was seen more than once but under ten times. The CDR3 loop is CASSQDSGDTGELFF. CDR3 nucleotide sequence: TGCGCCAGCAGCCAAGATTCAGGGGACACCGGGGAGCTGTTTTTT. The chain joins TRBV4-3 to TRBJ2-2; the D gene is possibly TRBD1 (6 bases). Trimming left V 0 bases short and J 3 bases short, with 8 bases between. Germline assignment: CDR1 LGHNA and CDR2 YSLEER. There are 15 residues in the CDR3.

This clone turned up a few times. The rearrangement links TRBV28 to TRBJ2-3; 8 positions agree with TRBD2. After removal of 4 bases from V and 8 bases from J, the junction contained 11 bases not matched to a gene. Germline values: CDR1 MDHEN, CDR2 SYDVKM. The CDR3 spans 15 residues. DNA of the CDR3: TGTGCCAGCAGTTCAAGCGGGGGCCGCTCGGCTACGCAGTATTTT. It specifies CASSSSGGRSATQYF.

V usage is TRBV7-9 and J usage is TRBJ2-1; 8 bases are a match to TRBD1. Germline CDR1 SEHNR, CDR2 FQNEAQ (reference sequence). The CDR3 sequence is 14 residues long. J gave up 6 bases and V 5 bases, and 6 bases lay outside the gene matches. CDR3 sequence reads: CASSPGQGINEQFF. The CDR3 DNA reads as TGTGCCAGCAGCCCTGGACAGGGAATCAATGAGCAGTTCTTC.

This chain joins TRBV7-6 and TRBJ1-3, with D uncertain. Trimming left V 4 bases short and J 0 bases short, with 7 bases between. This CDR3 spans 14 amino acids. CDR1 is SGHVS and CDR2 is FNYEAQ in the germline V gene. CDR3 in amino acids: CASSSSLSGNTIYF. The CDR3 DNA is TGTGCCAGCAGCTCCTCTCTCTCTGGAAACACCATATATTTT.

This clone has just a few counts. This chain links TRBV13 with TRBJ2-3, with 15 nucleotides matching TRBD2. J gave up 1 base and V 6 bases, and 8 bases lay outside the gene matches. The CDR3 sequence is 18 residues long. CDR1 is PRHDT, CDR2 FYEKMQ, per germline (reference sequence). Written as DNA, the CDR3 is TGTGCCAGCAGTCCCGGACTAGCGGGGGGGCGAGGCACAGATACGCAGTATTTT. It encodes CASSPGLAGGRGTDTQYF.

V and J are TRBV11-2 and TRBJ2-5; D may be TRBD2 (5 bases). The CDR3 covers 14 residues. In germline, CDR1 is SGHAT, CDR2 FQNNGV. V gave up 1 base and J gave up 5 bases, with 11 bases separating them. The CDR3 bases are TGTGCCAGCAGCTTAGTGGCTAGAGGGGAGACCCAGTACTTC. Protein: CASSLVARGETQYF. The full variable domain, its missing parts supplied by reference TRBV11-2 and TRBJ2-5, is EAGVAQSPRYKIIEKRQSVAFWCNPISGHATLYWYQQILGQGPKLLIQFQNNGVVDDSQLPKDRFSAERLKGVDSTLKIQPAKLEDSAVYLCASSLVARGETQYFGPGTRLLVL.

V gene TRBV18 combines with J gene TRBJ2-3; TRBD2 matches at 10 bases. There are 15 residues in the CDR3. With V trimmed by 3 bases and J by 3 bases, 3 bases remained unmatched. Germline V gene lookup returns CDR1 KGHSH and CDR2 LQKENI. The CDR3 coding sequence is TGTGCCAGCTCACCTGCGGGACTAGCGACAGATACGCAGTATTTT. It translates to CASSPAGLATDTQYF.

The V and J genes are TRBV6-5 and TRBJ2-1, with TRBD1 as a possible D gene (6 bases). The V end lost 5 bases, the J end lost 4 bases, and 15 bases lay between the germline ends. CDR3 length: 15 residues. The germline gives CDR1 MNHEY, CDR2 SVGAGI. The CDR3 bases are TGTGCCAGCAGTCCGGTGGACAGCCTTTACAATGAGCAGTTCTTC. Its translation: CASSPVDSLYNEQFF.

A few counts support this clone. V and J are TRBV9 and TRBJ2-3; TRBD2 matches at 11 bases. J was trimmed by 0 bases and V by 3 bases; bases with no gene match: 9. The CDR3 has 18 residues. The germline gives CDR1 SGDLS, CDR2 YYNGEE. The CDR3 spells CASSESLSGGGSTDTQYF. The CDR3 bases are TGTGCCAGCAGCGAGTCACTTAGCGGGGGGGGGAGCACAGATACGCAGTATTTT. The complete variable domain, with remaining parts taken from reference TRBV9 and TRBJ2-3, reads DSGVTQTPKHLITATGQRVTLRCSPRSGDLSVYWYQQSLDQGLQFLIQYYNGEERAKGNILERFSAQQFPDLHSELNLSSLELGDSALYFCASSESLSGGGSTDTQYFGPGTRLTVL.

This clone was seen a few times. The J gene is TRBJ1-1, the V gene TRBV16; 11 bases agree with TRBD1. V trimming: 3 bases; J trimming: 4 bases; junction bases outside the gene matches: 7. Germline V gene data show CDR1 as KGHSY and CDR2 as FQNENV. The CDR3 covers 16 residues. This CDR3 is CASSQLVGTGGTEAFF. The CDR3 coding sequence is TGTGCCAGCAGCCAGCTAGTGGGGACAGGGGGCACTGAAGCTTTCTTT.

This clone came up a few times. CDR3 region: CASSSSGGGDTQYF. The DNA of the CDR3 is TGTGCCAGCAGTTCTAGCGGGGGGGGAGATACGCAGTATTTT. The chain is built from TRBV9 and TRBJ2-3; the match to TRBD2 covers 12 bases. Germline values: CDR1 SGDLS, CDR2 YYNGEE. This CDR3 contains 14 residues. The V gene end was trimmed by 5 bases and the J gene end by 5 bases; junction bases not matched to a gene: 3.

This chain links TRBV11-2 with TRBJ2-7; a possible D gene is TRBD2 (7 bases). Germline assignment: CDR1 SGHAT and CDR2 FQNNGV. The CDR3 is 16 amino acids. Trimming left V 7 bases short and J 5 bases short, with 24 bases between. CDR3 in DNA: TGTGCCAGCATCAATCCGGGGGGCCGTCCCCTGGACGAGCAGTACTTC. Protein: CASINPGGRPLDEQYF.

This clone was detected only a few times. In nucleotides, the CDR3 is TGTGCCATCAGACTTCAAGACAAGAACACTGAAGCTTTCTTT. Amino acid sequence: CAIRLQDKNTEAFF. The chain uses TRBV10-3 and TRBJ1-1; D gene uncertain. CDR1 is ENHRY and CDR2 is SYGVKD in the germline V gene. With 6 bases removed from V and 1 base from J, the gap between germline ends came to 12 bases. CDR3 length: 14 amino acids.